This is a list of T cell receptor beta chains from one sample in a study of T cells after yellow fever vaccination. A single record per CDR3 protein comes from TCRdb applying MiXCR to the 5' RACE reads. The table records 400,000 to 450,000 distinct CDR3 sequences, roughly a sixth of them present only once. The sample was PBMCs, taken before the yellow fever booster vaccination. The receptors here all came from a man aged 18 to 29 who received the YFV17D yellow fever vaccine. The CDR3 runs from the conserved cysteine through the conserved F or W. D genes are given only for firm matches. The size of a clone is reported for some rows only, either as once, few or many, or as a class for expanded clones.

clone size | D gene | J gene | V gene | CDR3 protein | CDR3 DNA
NA | NA | TRBJ1-4 | TRBV10-3 | CAISEPTGRGKLFF | TGTGCCATCAGTGAGCCTACAGGGAGAGGGAAACTGTTTTTT
NA | TRBD2 | TRBJ2-5 | TRBV7-2 | CASSLARWRGQETQYF | TGTGCCAGCAGCTTAGCCCGGTGGCGGGGGCAAGAGACCCAGTACTTC
few | NA | TRBJ2-1 | TRBV19 | CASKRGARGYNEQFF | TGTGCCAGTAAAAGGGGCGCCAGAGGGTACAATGAGCAGTTCTTC
few | TRBD1 | TRBJ2-3 | TRBV6-2/TRBV6-3 | CASVFRDREADTQYF | TGTGCCAGCGTGTTCCGGGACAGGGAGGCGGATACGCAGTATTTT
NA | TRBD1 | TRBJ2-7 | TRBV7-9 | CASSLYGTDEQYF | TGTGCCAGCAGCTTATACGGGACAGACGAGCAGTACTTC
NA | NA | TRBJ2-1 | TRBV6-4 | CASSTGASSYNEQFF | TGTGCCAGCAGTACCGGAGCTAGCTCCTACAATGAGCAGTTCTTC
NA | NA | TRBJ2-5 | TRBV6-5 | CASSPSGSPGETQYF | TGTGCCAGCAGCCCCAGCGGCTCCCCGGGGGAGACCCAGTACTTC
NA | NA | TRBJ2-2 | TRBV10-3 | CAISVMAGTGDTGELFF | TGTGCCATCAGTGTCATGGCCGGGACGGGAGACACCGGGGAGCTGTTTTTT
NA | NA | TRBJ2-7 | TRBV6-1 | CASSELTYEQYF | TGTGCCAGCAGTGAATTAACCTACGAGCAGTACTTC
NA | NA | TRBJ1-1 | TRBV10-3 | CAISSGTAGAFF | TGTGCCATCAGTTCGGGGACCGCGGGAGCTTTCTTT
NA | NA | TRBJ2-3 | TRBV4-2 | CASSQEPRGGSDTQYF | TGTGCCAGCAGCCAAGAACCCAGGGGCGGATCGGATACGCAGTATTTT
NA | TRBD1 | TRBJ1-4 | TRBV20-1 | CSARPGQLNEKLFF | TGCAGTGCTAGACCGGGACAGCTTAATGAAAAACTGTTTTTT
NA | TRBD2 | TRBJ2-1 | TRBV7-3 | CASSLWTSGGADEQFF | TGTGCCAGCAGCTTATGGACTAGCGGGGGGGCTGATGAGCAGTTCTTC
NA | NA | TRBJ2-3 | TRBV7-3 | CASIRWDTQYF | TGTGCCAGCATTCGCTGGGATACGCAGTATTTT
NA | NA | TRBJ1-2 | TRBV6-6 | CASSSQLYGYTF | TGTGCCAGCAGTTCCCAGTTATATGGCTACACCTTC
NA | NA | TRBJ2-2 | TRBV6-5 | CASRKGEWSTGELFF | TGTGCCAGCAGGAAAGGGGAATGGAGCACCGGGGAGCTGTTTTTT
NA | NA | TRBJ2-2 | TRBV5-6 | CASSGLTFTGELFF | TGTGCCAGCAGTGGGCTAACCTTCACCGGGGAGCTGTTTTTT
few | NA | TRBJ1-2 | TRBV10-2 | CASSGGRNYGYTF | TGCGCCAGCAGTGGAGGCAGGAACTATGGCTACACCTTC
many | NA | TRBJ1-3 | TRBV12-3/TRBV12-4 | CASSLAPGGAVSGNTIYF | TGTGCCAGCAGTTTAGCGCCTGGGGGCGCGGTTTCTGGAAACACCATATATTTT
NA | NA | TRBJ1-1 | TRBV7-8 | CASSLGRQLIPLAARNTEAFF | TGTGCCAGCAGCTTAGGCAGACAGCTTATCCCCTTAGCTGCCAGGAACACTGAAGCTTTCTTT
NA | NA | TRBJ2-2 | TRBV7-3 | CASSETGGELFF | TGTGCCAGCAGCGAGACCGGAGGGGAGCTGTTTTTT
many | NA | TRBJ1-2 | TRBV12-3/TRBV12-4 | CASSLALLQLYGGYTF | TGTGCCAGCAGTTTAGCTTTATTACAACTATATGGAGGCTACACCTTC
few | NA | TRBJ2-7 | TRBV4-2 | CASSLDLTASYEQYF | TGTGCCAGCAGCCTCGACTTAACAGCCTCCTACGAGCAGTACTTC
NA | TRBD2 | TRBJ2-2 | TRBV2 | CAGREGSYTGELFF | TGTGCCGGGAGGGAGGGGAGTTACACCGGGGAGCTGTTTTTT